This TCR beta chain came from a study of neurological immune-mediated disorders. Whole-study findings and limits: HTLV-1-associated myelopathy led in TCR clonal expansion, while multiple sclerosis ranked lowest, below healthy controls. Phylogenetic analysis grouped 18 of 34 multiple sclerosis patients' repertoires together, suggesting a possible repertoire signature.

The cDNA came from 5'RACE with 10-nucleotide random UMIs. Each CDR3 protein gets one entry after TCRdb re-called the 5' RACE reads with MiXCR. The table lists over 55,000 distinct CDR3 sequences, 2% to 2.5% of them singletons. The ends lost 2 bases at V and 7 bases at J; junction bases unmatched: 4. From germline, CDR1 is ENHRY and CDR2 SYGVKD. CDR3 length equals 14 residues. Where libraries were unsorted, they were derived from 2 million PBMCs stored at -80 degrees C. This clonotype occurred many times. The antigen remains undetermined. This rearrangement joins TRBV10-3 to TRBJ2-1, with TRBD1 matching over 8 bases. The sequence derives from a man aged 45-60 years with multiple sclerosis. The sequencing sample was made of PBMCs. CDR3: CAISEGRQGNEQFF. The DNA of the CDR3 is TGTGCCATCAGTGAGGGTCGACAGGGGAATGAGCAGTTCTTC.